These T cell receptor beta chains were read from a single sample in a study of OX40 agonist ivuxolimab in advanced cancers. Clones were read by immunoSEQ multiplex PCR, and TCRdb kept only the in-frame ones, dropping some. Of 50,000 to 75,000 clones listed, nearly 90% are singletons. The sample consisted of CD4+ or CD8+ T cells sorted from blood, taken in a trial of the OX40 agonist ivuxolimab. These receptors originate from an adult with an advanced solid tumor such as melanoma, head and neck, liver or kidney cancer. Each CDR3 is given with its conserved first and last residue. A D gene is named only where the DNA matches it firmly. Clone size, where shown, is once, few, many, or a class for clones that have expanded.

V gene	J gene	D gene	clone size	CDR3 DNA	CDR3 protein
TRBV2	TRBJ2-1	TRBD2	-	TGTGCCAGCAGCTCCCGGGGACTAGCGGGTAGCAATGAGCAGTTCTTC	CASSSRGLAGSNEQFF
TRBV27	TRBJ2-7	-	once	TGTGCCAGCAGTGGACAGGGAGGGGGCTCCTACGAGCAGTACTTC	CASSGQGGGSYEQYF
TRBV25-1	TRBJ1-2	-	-	TGTGCCAGCACCCAAACGGCCTTGACGGAGGGGGGTCAAGGCTACACCTTC	CASTQTALTEGGQGYTF
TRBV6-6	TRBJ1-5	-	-	TGTGCCAGCAGTTACGCCGGGGGTCGGAATCAGCCCCAGCATTTT	CASSYAGGRNQPQHF
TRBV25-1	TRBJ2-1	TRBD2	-	TGTGCCAGCAGCTTTTGGGGCGGGGGAGGGCGGAATGAGCAGTTCTTC	CASSFWGGGGRNEQFF
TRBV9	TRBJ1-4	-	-	TGTGCCAGCAGCGTCTCCCTAAATGAAAAACTGTTTTTT	CASSVSLNEKLFF
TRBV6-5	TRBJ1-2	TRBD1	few	TGTGCCAGCAGGGGACAGGCGGCAGGCTACACCTTC	CASRGQAAGYTF
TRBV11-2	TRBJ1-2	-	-	TGTGCCAGCAGGGGACCCAGTTCGACACGTACCACTAGAGGCTACACCTTC	CASRGPSSTRTTRGYTF
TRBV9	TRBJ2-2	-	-	TGTGCCAGCAGCGTTTTGTGGAACACCGGGGAGCTGTTTTTT	CASSVLWNTGELFF
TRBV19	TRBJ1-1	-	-	TGTGCCAGTAGTATAAACTGGGGCCAGAACACTGAAGCTTTCTTT	CASSINWGQNTEAFF
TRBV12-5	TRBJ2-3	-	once	TGTGCTAGTGGTTTAAGGCTCGGCACGCAGTATTTT	CASGLRLGTQYF
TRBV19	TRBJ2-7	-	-	TGTGCCAGTAAGTCAGCCTACGAGCAGTACTTC	CASKSAYEQYF
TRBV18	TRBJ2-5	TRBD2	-	TGTGCCAGCTCACCACGGTCGGGGGGGCCGGAGACCCAGTACTTC	CASSPRSGGPETQYF
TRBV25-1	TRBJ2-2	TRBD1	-	TGTGCCAGCAGTGTTCGCAGGGGGCGGGCCGGGGAGCTGTTTTTT	CASSVRRGRAGELFF
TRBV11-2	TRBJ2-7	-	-	TGTGCCAGCAGCTTACCGGGGGCGGGGGAGCAGTACTTC	CASSLPGAGEQYF
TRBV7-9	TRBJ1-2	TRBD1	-	TGTGCCAGCAGCAAAGACTCCGGGACAGGGGCCCGAAACTATGGCTACACCTTC	CASSKDSGTGARNYGYTF
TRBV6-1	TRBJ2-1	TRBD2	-	TGTGCCAGCAGCGGACTAGCAACTTCTAATGAGCAGTTCTTC	CASSGLATSNEQFF
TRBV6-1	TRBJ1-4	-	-	TGTGCCGGAGGTGCCAGCCCTAATGAAAAACTGTTTTTT	CAGGASPNEKLFF
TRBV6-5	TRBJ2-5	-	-	TGTGCCAGCAGTTACAGCGGCAGGGTCCAAGAGACCCAGTACTTC	CASSYSGRVQETQYF
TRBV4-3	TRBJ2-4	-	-	TGCGCCAGCAGCCAAGATTTTTTTGGGGGCGCGACCAAAAACATTCAGTACTTC	CASSQDFFGGATKNIQYF
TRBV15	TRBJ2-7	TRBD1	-	TGTGCCACCAGCAGAGTTAATACCGGGACAGGCCACGAGCAGTACTTC	CATSRVNTGTGHEQYF
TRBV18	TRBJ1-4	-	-	TGTGCCAGCTCAGCTGCGGCAGAAGAAAAACTGTTTTTT	CASSAAAEEKLFF
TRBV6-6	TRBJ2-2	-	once	TGTGCCAGCAGTAATTCCGGGTTGAACACCGGGGAGCTGTTTTTT	CASSNSGLNTGELFF
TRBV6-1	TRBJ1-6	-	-	TGTGCCAGCAGTACCGGACAGCCCCTACAGTCCCTCCACTTT	CASSTGQPLQSLHF
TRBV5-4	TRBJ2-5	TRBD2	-	TGTGCCAGCAGCCGGGGCGGGACTAGCGGGGGAGTAGAGACCCAGTACTTC	CASSRGGTSGGVETQYF
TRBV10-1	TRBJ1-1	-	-	TGCGCCAGCAGTGAGTCCTACAGGGCAGGGGACACTGAAGCTTTCTTT	CASSESYRAGDTEAFF
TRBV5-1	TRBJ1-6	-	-	TGCGCCAGCAGCTCTGCCGGGACATGGGTTTCACCCCTCCACTTT	CASSSAGTWVSPLHF
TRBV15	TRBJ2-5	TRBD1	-	TGTGCCACCAGCAGAGGTGGGACAGGGGGGGAGACCCAGTACTTC	CATSRGGTGGETQYF
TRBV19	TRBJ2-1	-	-	TGTGCCAGTAGTATTCCGGGAATCAATGAGCAGTTCTTC	CASSIPGINEQFF
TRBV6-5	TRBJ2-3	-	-	TGTGCCAGCAGTTACGCTAGGGCAGATACAGATACGCAGTATTTT	CASSYARADTDTQYF
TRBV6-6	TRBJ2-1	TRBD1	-	TGTGCCAGCGGGGATAGACAGGGGGACAATGAGCAGTTCTTC	CASGDRQGDNEQFF
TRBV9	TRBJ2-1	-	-	TGTGCCAGCAGCGTAGCAGCCGGGGGGCGAGCCTACAATGAGCAGTTCTTC	CASSVAAGGRAYNEQFF
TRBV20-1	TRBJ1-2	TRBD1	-	TGCGCCGGGACAGATAACTATGGCTACACCTTC	CAGTDNYGYTF
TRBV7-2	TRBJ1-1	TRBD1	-	TGTGCCAGCAGCTTAGGGGGGACAGGGGCGGTCGAAGCTTTCTTT	CASSLGGTGAVEAFF
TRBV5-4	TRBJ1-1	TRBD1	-	TGTGCCAGCAGCAGCCAGACAGGGGGAACTGAAGCTTTCTTT	CASSSQTGGTEAFF
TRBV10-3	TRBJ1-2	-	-	TGTGCCATCAGACAGGGCCACTCTAACTATGGCTACACCTTC	CAIRQGHSNYGYTF
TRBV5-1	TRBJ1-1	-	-	TGCGCCAGCAGCTTGGATCGACCGAACACTGAAGCTTTCTTT	CASSLDRPNTEAFF
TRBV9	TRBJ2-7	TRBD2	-	TGTGCCAGCAGCGTCACTAGCGGGGGGCCCATCGAGCAGTACTTC	CASSVTSGGPIEQYF
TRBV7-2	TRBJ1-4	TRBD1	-	TGTGCCAGCAGCTCCAGACAGGGAACCGAAAAACTGTTTTTT	CASSSRQGTEKLFF
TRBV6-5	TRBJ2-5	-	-	TGTGCCAGCAGTTACCCTGGTGAGACCCAGTACTTC	CASSYPGETQYF
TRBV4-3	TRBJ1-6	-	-	TGCGCCAGCAGCCAAGGGGCGCCCAGCTCCTATAATTCACCCCTCCACTTT	CASSQGAPSSYNSPLHF
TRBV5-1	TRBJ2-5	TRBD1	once	TGCGCCACCGGGACAGTGACCCAAGAGACCCAGTACTTC	CATGTVTQETQYF
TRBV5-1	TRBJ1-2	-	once	TGCGCCAGCAGCTTGGGGGACCTGGGAGGTAACTATGGCTACACCTTC	CASSLGDLGGNYGYTF
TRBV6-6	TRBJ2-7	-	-	TGTGCCAGCAGTTACTCGACGGGGTACTACGAGCAGTACTTC	CASSYSTGYYEQYF
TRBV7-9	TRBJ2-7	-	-	TGTGCCAGCAGCCCTCGGGACATCTACGAGCAGTACTTC	CASSPRDIYEQYF
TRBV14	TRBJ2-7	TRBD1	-	TGTGCCAGCAGCAAGCCGGTCAGACAGGGGCCTTACTACGAGCAGTACTTC	CASSKPVRQGPYYEQYF
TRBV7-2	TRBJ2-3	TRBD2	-	TGTGCCAGCAGCTCCCGTCGGCCTAGCGGGGGTTCGGGTACGCAGTATTTT	CASSSRRPSGGSGTQYF
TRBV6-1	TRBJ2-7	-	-	TGTGCCAGCAGTGTAGAGGGGCGCTCCTACGAGCAGTACTTC	CASSVEGRSYEQYF
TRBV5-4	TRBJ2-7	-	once	TGTGCCAGCAGCTCCCCTGGCGGAGGTCTTATGGAGCAGTACTTC	CASSSPGGGLMEQYF
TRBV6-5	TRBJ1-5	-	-	TGTGCCAGCAGTTACTCAGATCAGCCCCAGCATTTT	CASSYSDQPQHF
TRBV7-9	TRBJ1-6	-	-	TGTGCCAGCAGCTTAGTAGGACAGAGATCCAATTCACCCCTCCACTTT	CASSLVGQRSNSPLHF
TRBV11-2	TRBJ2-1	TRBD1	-	TGTGCCAGCAGCTTGGACAGGGGGAGATACAATGAGCAGTTCTTC	CASSLDRGRYNEQFF
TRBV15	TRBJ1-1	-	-	TGTGCCACCGGCATGGGGGCAGGGACTGAAGCTTTCTTT	CATGMGAGTEAFF
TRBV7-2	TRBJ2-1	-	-	TGTGCCAGCAGCCCCGGAAGGGTATACAATGAGCAGTTCTTC	CASSPGRVYNEQFF
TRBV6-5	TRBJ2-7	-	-	TGTGCCAGCAGTCCCTTCCCTTACGAGCAGTACTTC	CASSPFPYEQYF
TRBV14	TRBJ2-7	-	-	TGTGCCAGCAGCCAAGATCGCTACGAGCAGTACTTC	CASSQDRYEQYF
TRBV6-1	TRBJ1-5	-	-	TGTGCCAGCAGTGGGGGGGTTAGCAATCAGCCCCAGCATTTT	CASSGGVSNQPQHF
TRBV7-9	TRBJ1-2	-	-	TGTGCCAGCAGCTCCCGACAGGAAGGTGGCTACACCTTC	CASSSRQEGGYTF
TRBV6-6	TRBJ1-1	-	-	TGTGCCAGCAGTCGGCAGGGGCAAGATGAAGCTTTCTTT	CASSRQGQDEAFF
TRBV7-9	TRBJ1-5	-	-	TGTGCCAGCAGCTTAGCGCCCGGGAAGGACGATCAGCCCCAGCATTTT	CASSLAPGKDDQPQHF